A selection of T cell receptor beta chains follows, all from one sample in a study of shared clonotypes between healthy human individuals. Assay: immunoSEQ multiplex PCR; the TCRdb copy retains only in-frame clones and omits some. The sample has fewer than 850,000 clones, roughly 91% seen once. What was sequenced was memory CD8+ T cells from PBMCs. The receptor source for this set is a man aged 18 to 29 in good health. Some clones in this sample may be carry-over from other donors' samples. CDR3s include the opening cysteine and the closing phenylalanine or tryptophan. Fields, in order: J gene, V gene, D gene, CDR3 protein. D genes are given only for firm matches.

TRBJ1-2,TRBV7-9,-,CASTLGGAFKATF
TRBJ2-1,TRBV9,-,CASSGLQGGEQFF
TRBJ2-1,TRBV7-8,-,CASSLGKITMGRPEGEQFF
TRBJ2-1,TRBV28,-,CASARRDWYNEQFF
TRBJ2-1,TRBV27,TRBD1,CASSSPGQGYNEQFF
TRBJ1-2,TRBV7-8,-,CASSGQGPDNGYTF
TRBJ1-1,TRBV28,-,CASSPAPPEAFF
TRBJ2-3,TRBV9,TRBD2,CASSVDVGLAGVGDTQYF
TRBJ2-5,TRBV5-1,-,CASSCCGVPYHQETQYF
TRBJ2-7,TRBV27,-,CASSSRIGYEQYF
TRBJ2-7,TRBV11-2,TRBD1,CASSFSPQTGIPYEQYF
TRBJ1-1,TRBV6-5,-,CASSYGVATEAFF
TRBJ1-5,TRBV19,-,CASSIGGGQPQHF
TRBJ1-2,TRBV28,TRBD1,CASSFSGQGLYGYTF
TRBJ1-6,TRBV27,-,CASSFGGPFNSPLHF
TRBJ1-5,TRBV15,-,CATSRGPEVDQPQHF
TRBJ2-7,TRBV27,TRBD1,CASSPSLSGTGAEQYF
TRBJ1-4,TRBV5-6,TRBD1,CASSLLQGDEKLFF
TRBJ2-7,TRBV28,TRBD2,CASTIAGSYEQYF
TRBJ2-5,TRBV13,-,CASSLGRNQETQYF
TRBJ1-1,TRBV6-5,TRBD1,CASNEGDRGPPFF
TRBJ2-1,TRBV9,TRBD2,CASSVGSGRVNEQFF
TRBJ1-3,TRBV29-1,TRBD1,CSARDRGKNTIYF
TRBJ2-7,TRBV2,TRBD2,CASSAASGIPYEQYF
TRBJ2-4,TRBV7-9,TRBD1,CASSLTGTGKNIQYF
TRBJ2-5,TRBV2,TRBD2,CASRAGLAGEETQYF
TRBJ1-1,TRBV7-8,TRBD1,CASSSRDRGPEANWGTEAFF
TRBJ2-7,TRBV7-9,TRBD1,CASSSSLRGPYEQYF
TRBJ1-2,TRBV18,-,CASSLDRGHNWGYTF
TRBJ2-7,TRBV9,-,CASSGSVGAHSYEQYF
TRBJ2-5,TRBV13,TRBD1,CASSPLGQGEETQYF
TRBJ2-1,TRBV27,-,CASSLSTRTQNNEQFF
TRBJ2-5,TRBV4-1,-,CASSQDFAGPAQETQYF
TRBJ1-3,TRBV6-5,TRBD1,CASSFISRDSGNTIYF
TRBJ1-4,TRBV2,TRBD1,CASSEAFGQGNEKLFF
TRBJ2-1,TRBV28,-,CASSLSMGGAYNEQFF
TRBJ1-6,TRBV28,-,CASERGESSYNSPLHF
TRBJ2-5,TRBV28,-,CASSFLSKQETQYF
TRBJ1-2,TRBV6-1,-,CATMSNPGYGYTF
TRBJ1-2,TRBV21-1,-,CASSDLRDRGDYGYTF
TRBJ2-1,TRBV6-5,-,CASSYALTSYNEQFF
TRBJ2-7,TRBV27,-,CASSFRGSGEQYF
TRBJ2-3,TRBV18,-,CASSPWRTPSTDTQYF
TRBJ2-3,TRBV7-6,TRBD2,CASSSLSGKGANFLDTQYF
TRBJ2-1,TRBV7-9,TRBD1,CASSALQGQGSFNEQFF
TRBJ2-7,TRBV2,TRBD2,CASSFTSGSYEQYF
TRBJ2-2,TRBV14,TRBD1,CASSRQTWTGERGTGELFF
TRBJ2-7,TRBV2,TRBD1,CASRQGATYEQYF
TRBJ2-2,TRBV15,-,CATSRDRLNRVDTGELFF
TRBJ2-7,TRBV7-9,TRBD2,CASSSPVREESYEQYF
TRBJ2-7,TRBV7-2,-,CASSSAGGEEQYF
TRBJ1-1,TRBV19,-,CASKQTANTEAFF
TRBJ2-7,TRBV19,TRBD1,CASSIGTGVYEQYF
TRBJ2-2,TRBV7-3,TRBD2,CASSVGTSGRFANTGELFF
TRBJ1-1,TRBV5-1,-,CASSFAVNTEAFF
TRBJ2-7,TRBV5-1,-,CASSLFRGSTYEQYF
TRBJ2-2,TRBV7-9,TRBD1,CAKRGQGDTGELFF
TRBJ2-1,TRBV6-5,-,CASSYRREDEQFF
TRBJ2-5,TRBV11-2,-,CASSLGIRPEETQYF